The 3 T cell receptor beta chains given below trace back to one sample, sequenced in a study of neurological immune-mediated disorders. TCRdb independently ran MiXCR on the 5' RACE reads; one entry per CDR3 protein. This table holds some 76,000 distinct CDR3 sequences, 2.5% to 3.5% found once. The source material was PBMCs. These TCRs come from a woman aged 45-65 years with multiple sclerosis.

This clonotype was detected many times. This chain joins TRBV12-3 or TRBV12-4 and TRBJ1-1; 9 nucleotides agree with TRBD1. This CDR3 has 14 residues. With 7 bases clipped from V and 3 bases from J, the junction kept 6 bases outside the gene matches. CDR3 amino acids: CASTLGQGYTEAFF. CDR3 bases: TGTGCCAGCACCCTAGGACAGGGGTACACTGAAGCTTTCTTT.

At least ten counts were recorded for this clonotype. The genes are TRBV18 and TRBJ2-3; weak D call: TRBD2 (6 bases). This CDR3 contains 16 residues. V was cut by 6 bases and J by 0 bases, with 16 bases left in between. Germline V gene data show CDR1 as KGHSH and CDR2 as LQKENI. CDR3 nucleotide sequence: TGTGCCAGCTCGTCTACCCCCGGGACTAGCACAGATACGCAGTATTTT. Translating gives CASSSTPGTSTDTQYF.

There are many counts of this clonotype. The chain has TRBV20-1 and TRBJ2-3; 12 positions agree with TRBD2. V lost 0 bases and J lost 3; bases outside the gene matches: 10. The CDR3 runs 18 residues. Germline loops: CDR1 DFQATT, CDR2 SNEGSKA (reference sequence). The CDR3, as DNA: TGCAGTGCTAGAGAGCCTAGCGGGAGGGCCGATTGGACAGATACGCAGTATTTT. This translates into CSAREPSGRADWTDTQYF.